This T cell receptor (beta chain) was recorded in a study of glioma-infiltrating T cells after dendritic cell vaccination. This CDR3 region has 15 residues. J was trimmed by 8 bases and V by 3 bases; bases with no gene match: 6. In germline, CDR1 is KGHSH, CDR2 LQKENI. The primer mix had 60 V beta and 13 J beta primers. TCRdb keeps only in-frame clones here, not all; method: immunoSEQ multiplex PCR. The data hold about 64,000 clones, with more than 75% observed a single time. This TCR came from a human donor with glioblastoma. The V and J genes are TRBV18 and TRBJ2-1; 11 bases fit TRBD2. Source: blood, taken before dendritic cell vaccination. The CDR3 DNA is TGTGCCAGCTCACCGAGACTAGCGGGGTTCCATGAGCAGTTCTTC. Translated, it gives CASSPRLAGFHEQFF.